This TCR beta chain was sequenced in a study of blood T cell repertoires in COVID-19. On the study more broadly: Material from acute and convalescent COVID-19 was sourced from the United States, Italy and Spain. T cells, B-cell-depleted T cells, or PBMCs supplied cDNA or gDNA.

As processed by the authors: Quantification of nucleated cells was approximated via reference gene primer amplification. Libraries were prepared by immunoSEQ multiplex PCR; TCRdb keeps only in-frame clonotypes and omits some of them. V, J and clone size were drawn from that table, and D and trimming were deduced from the DNA. The sample yields some 190,000 clones, 70% to 90% seen once. Trimming took 6 bases from V and 0 from J; bases not matched to a gene: 2. The germline V gene encodes CDR1 MNHEY and CDR2 SMNVEV (reference sequence). CDR3 length equals 15 residues. This clone occurred once. The sequenced material came from peripheral blood. This clonotype was sampled from a human donor with active or convalescent COVID-19. The donor label of this sample is uncertain. The gene calls are TRBV27 and TRBJ2-1; the match to TRBD2 covers 10 bases. The CDR3 here is CASSTSGVSYNEQFF. DNA of the CDR3: TGTGCCAGCAGCACTAGCGGGGTCTCCTACAATGAGCAGTTCTTC.